Listed below are T cell receptor beta chains from one sample, sequenced in a study of blood T cell repertoires in COVID-19. TCRdb's copy holds only in-frame clones and misses some; the assay was immunoSEQ multiplex PCR. The sample lists over 150,000 clones, approximately 85% occurring once. The sequencing input was PBMCs or T cells enriched from blood (not recorded which). The receptors were sampled from a woman younger than 30 who had recovered from COVID-19. Both conserved end residues are part of each CDR3. D genes are given only for firm matches. Clone size, where shown, is once, few, many, or a class for clones that have expanded.

D	V	size	J	DNA	CDR3
TRBD1	TRBV9	once	TRBJ2-3	TGTGCCAGCAGCGTAGCCCCGACAGGGGGCACAGATACGCAGTATTTT	CASSVAPTGGTDTQYF
NA	TRBV28	once	TRBJ1-4	TGTGCCAGCAGTCCCCATCGGGGGAAACTGTTTTTT	CASSPHRGKLFF
TRBD2	TRBV5-6	NA	TRBJ2-7	TGTGCCAGCAGCACCCATGAAAGACTAGCGGGAGTCTACGAGCAGTACTTC	CASSTHERLAGVYEQYF
TRBD1	TRBV18	once	TRBJ2-7	TGTGCCAGCTCACCCAGGGGGTACTACGAGCAGTACTTC	CASSPRGYYEQYF
NA	TRBV2	NA	TRBJ2-2	TGTGCCAGCACCGGACTAGGGGGGGTCGGGGAGCTGTTTTTT	CASTGLGGVGELFF
NA	TRBV11-2	NA	TRBJ2-2	TGTGCCAGCAGCTTATTAGGCCCCGGCGGCACCGGGGAGCTGTTTTTT	CASSLLGPGGTGELFF
NA	TRBV5-1	NA	TRBJ2-5	TGCGCCAGCAGCTACTCGGGGGGCCTGGAGACCCAGTACTTC	CASSYSGGLETQYF
TRBD1	TRBV9	NA	TRBJ2-7	TGTGCCAGCAGCGTGGGACAGGGGTTCTATGAGCAGTACTTC	CASSVGQGFYEQYF
NA	TRBV11-3	NA	TRBJ2-3	TGTGCCAGCAGCTTTAACTACCCCACAGATACGCAGTATTTT	CASSFNYPTDTQYF
NA	TRBV2	NA	TRBJ2-3	TGTGCCACCCCAGGTCCCGGGACAACCAATATAGATACGCAGTATTTT	CATPGPGTTNIDTQYF
NA	TRBV2	NA	TRBJ2-3	TGTGCCAGCAGCCCTACCGTTCTGCAGTATTTT	CASSPTVLQYF
TRBD1	TRBV3-1/TRBV3-2	NA	TRBJ1-5	TGTGCCAGCAGCTATGGACAGGGCAATCAGCCCCAGCATTTT	CASSYGQGNQPQHF
NA	TRBV12-3/TRBV12-4	NA	TRBJ2-7	TGTGCCAGCAGTTTACCCAGTAGCCGCGAGCAGTACTTC	CASSLPSSREQYF
TRBD1	TRBV19	once	TRBJ2-2	TGTGCCAGTGGACAGGGGCCAAACACCGGGGAGCTGTTTTTT	CASGQGPNTGELFF
NA	TRBV5-6	NA	TRBJ2-5	TGTGCCAGCAGCTTAAGAGCGCTTCAAGAGACCCAGTACTTC	CASSLRALQETQYF
TRBD2	TRBV28	once	TRBJ2-1	TGTGCCAGCAGCCTAGCGGGAGCAATGCATGAGCAGTTCTTC	CASSLAGAMHEQFF
TRBD2	TRBV5-4	NA	TRBJ2-5	TGTGCCAGCAGCCAGAGGCTAGCGGGAGGGAGAGAGACCCAGTACTTC	CASSQRLAGGRETQYF
NA	TRBV28	NA	TRBJ2-1	TGTGCCAGCAGTTTCGAGGGGTTTCTGAACCCTAGGGCGGGGTCCTACAATGAGCAGTTCTTC	CASSFEGFLNPRAGSYNEQFF
TRBD2	TRBV11-3	NA	TRBJ2-7	TGTGCCAGCAGCCCGACTAGCGGGGCTACCTACGAGCAGTACTTC	CASSPTSGATYEQYF
NA	TRBV25-1	NA	TRBJ1-2	TGTGCCAGCAGCCACCTCGGGAACTATGGCTACACCTTC	CASSHLGNYGYTF
NA	TRBV10-2	NA	TRBJ2-5	TGCGCCAGCAGGGGGAATGGAGGGACGGACCAGTACTTC	CASRGNGGTDQYF
TRBD2	TRBV4-2	NA	TRBJ2-5	TGTGCCAGCAGCCAAGATCGGGTAGCGGGAGATAGAGAGACCCAGTACTTC	CASSQDRVAGDRETQYF
TRBD1	TRBV19	NA	TRBJ1-2	TGTGCCAGTAGTATGGGACAGGGTGATGGCTACACCTTC	CASSMGQGDGYTF
TRBD1	TRBV5-6	NA	TRBJ2-7	TGTGCCAGCAGCTTAGGTACAGGGGGGTACGAGCAGTACTTC	CASSLGTGGYEQYF
TRBD2	TRBV13	once	TRBJ2-5	TGTGCCAGCAACCGGGGGGGCGGGAGGAAGGAGACCCAGTACTTC	CASNRGGGRKETQYF
TRBD1	TRBV5-6	NA	TRBJ1-1	TGTGCCAGCAGCTTGGGGTGGGGGACAGGGGGCATAACTGAAGCTTTCTTT	CASSLGWGTGGITEAFF
TRBD1	TRBV4-1	NA	TRBJ2-2	TGCGCCAGCAGCCACGGGCCGGGACAGGGACCGAACACCGGGGAGCTGTTTTTT	CASSHGPGQGPNTGELFF
TRBD1	TRBV29-1	once	TRBJ1-1	TGCAGCGTCGGGACAGGGGAGGTTACTGAAGCTTTCTTT	CSVGTGEVTEAFF
TRBD2	TRBV24-1	NA	TRBJ2-5	TGTGCCACCAGTGATCCCAGGGTAGCGGGAGGGCCGGGGGAGACCCAGTACTTC	CATSDPRVAGGPGETQYF
TRBD1	TRBV4-2	NA	TRBJ1-2	TGTGCCAGCAGCCCATTCCCCGGACAGGGGGCGCTTAGCTATGGCTACACCTTC	CASSPFPGQGALSYGYTF
TRBD1	TRBV6-5	once	TRBJ1-4	TGTGCCAGCAGCTATTCCGGGACAGGGGGAGAAAAACTGTTTTTT	CASSYSGTGGEKLFF
NA	TRBV4-3	medium-sized	TRBJ2-1	TGCGCCAGGGCCGGGGGGACGGACAGAAGCTCCTACAATGAGCAGTTCTTC	CARAGGTDRSSYNEQFF
NA	TRBV27	NA	TRBJ1-2	TGTGCCAGCAGTTTATCGTGGGGGGATGGCTACACCTTC	CASSLSWGDGYTF
NA	TRBV27	NA	TRBJ2-1	TGTGCCAGCAGAAGCTCCTTGAATGCGAATGAGCAGTTCTTC	CASRSSLNANEQFF
NA	TRBV28	NA	TRBJ1-3	TGTGCCAGCAGCCCCGCTGAGAGCTCTGGAAACACCATATATTTT	CASSPAESSGNTIYF
NA	TRBV14	NA	TRBJ2-5	TGTGCCAGCTTAGAGGCCCAAGAACGATGGACCCAGTACTTC	CASLEAQERWTQYF
TRBD2	TRBV5-1	NA	TRBJ2-1	TGCGCCAGCAGCTGGCTAGCGGGGGGGCTGGATAATGAGCAGTTCTTC	CASSWLAGGLDNEQFF
NA	TRBV28	NA	TRBJ1-2	TGTGCCAGCAGTTTATCGGCAGGGCATGGCGGCTACACCTTC	CASSLSAGHGGYTF
TRBD1	TRBV24-1	NA	TRBJ1-1	TGTGCCACCAGGGGACAGGCGAACACTGAAGCTTTCTTT	CATRGQANTEAFF
TRBD2	TRBV2	NA	TRBJ2-1	TGTGCCAGCAGTGTCAGTGGACTAGCGGGACGGGAGCAGTTCTTC	CASSVSGLAGREQFF
NA	TRBV18	NA	TRBJ2-5	TGTGCCAGCTCACTCCGGACAACTCCTCAACAAGAGACCCAGTACTTC	CASSLRTTPQQETQYF
TRBD1	TRBV5-4	few	TRBJ2-7	TGTGCCAGCAGCTTGGCAGGGACAGTTTACGAGCAGTACTTC	CASSLAGTVYEQYF
TRBD2	TRBV6-5	once	TRBJ2-2	TGTGCCAGCAGTTATGGGAGGGTCGAAACCGGGGAGCTGTTTTTT	CASSYGRVETGELFF
TRBD1	TRBV2	NA	TRBJ2-1	TGTGCCAGCAGGCAAGGACAGGCCAATGAGCAGTTCTTC	CASRQGQANEQFF
TRBD1	TRBV6-5	NA	TRBJ1-2	TGTGCCAGCAGTCTAACAGGGGGTAAATATGGCTACACCTTC	CASSLTGGKYGYTF
NA	TRBV18	NA	TRBJ2-5	TGTGCCAGCTCACCAGGAGGGCGCATCCAGTACTTC	CASSPGGRIQYF
TRBD1	TRBV5-4	NA	TRBJ2-3	TGTGCCAGCAGCTTACAGACAGGGGGCACAGATACGCAGTATTTT	CASSLQTGGTDTQYF
TRBD1	TRBV19	once	TRBJ1-1	TGTGCCAGTACCCCCTATGTAGCGTTCGGGGACAGGAACCACACTGAAGCTTTCTTT	CASTPYVAFGDRNHTEAFF
NA	TRBV2	NA	TRBJ2-3	TGTGCCAGCAGTGACTCAGGGATGGATACGCAGTATTTT	CASSDSGMDTQYF
NA	TRBV18	once	TRBJ1-4	TGTGCCAGCTCACCAGTATCTGGGACAAGCTATGAAAAACTGTTTTTT	CASSPVSGTSYEKLFF
TRBD1	TRBV19	NA	TRBJ2-1	TGTGCCACCGGGACAGGTTACAATGAGCAGTTCTTC	CATGTGYNEQFF
NA	TRBV12-2	NA	TRBJ1-3	TGTGCAAGTCGCTTATCTAGGGAGGGGGATTCGAACACCATATATTTT	CASRLSREGDSNTIYF
TRBD1	TRBV4-1	once	TRBJ1-4	TGCGCCAGCAGCCAGGGACAGGGAAACGAAAAACTGTTTTTT	CASSQGQGNEKLFF
NA	TRBV3-1/TRBV3-2	NA	TRBJ2-7	TGTGCCAGCAGCCAAGATTGGTCAGGGATGTACGAGCAGTACTTC	CASSQDWSGMYEQYF